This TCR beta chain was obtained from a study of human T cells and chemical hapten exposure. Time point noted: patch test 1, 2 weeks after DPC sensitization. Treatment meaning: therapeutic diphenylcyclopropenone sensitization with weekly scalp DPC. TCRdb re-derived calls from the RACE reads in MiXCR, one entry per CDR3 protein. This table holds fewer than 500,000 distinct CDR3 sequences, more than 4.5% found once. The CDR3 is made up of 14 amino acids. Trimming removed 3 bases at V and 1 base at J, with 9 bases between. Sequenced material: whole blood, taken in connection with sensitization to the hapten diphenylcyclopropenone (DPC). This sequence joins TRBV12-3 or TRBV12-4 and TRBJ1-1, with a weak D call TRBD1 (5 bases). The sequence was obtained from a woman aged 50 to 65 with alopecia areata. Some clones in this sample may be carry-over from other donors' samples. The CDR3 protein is CASSFGGRNTEAFF. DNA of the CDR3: TGTGCCAGCAGTTTTGGGGGTAGGAACACTGAAGCTTTCTTT.